These T cell receptor beta chains were read from a single sample in a study of Ad26.COV2.S vaccination and SARS-CoV-2 variants. Libraries were prepared by immunoSEQ multiplex PCR; TCRdb keeps only in-frame clonotypes and omits some of them. The sample has about 400,000 clones; 83% are singletons. The input for sequencing was peripheral blood, taken in a trial of Ad26.COV2.S vaccine versus placebo. The receptors originated from a person between 18 and 60 years old who received the Ad26.COV2.S COVID-19 vaccine or a placebo. Both conserved end residues are part of each CDR3. A D gene is named only where the DNA matches it firmly. Expanded clones are given a class, and other clones once, few, many or no size at all.

d_call: .
clone_size: .
j_call: TRBJ1-6
v_call: TRBV20-1
cdr3_aa: CSASSGGNSPLHF
cdr3_nt: TGCAGTGCTAGTAGCGGAGGAAATTCACCCCTCCACTTT

d_call: TRBD1
clone_size: .
j_call: TRBJ1-5
v_call: TRBV6-5
cdr3_aa: CASRETGEVNQPQHF
cdr3_nt: TGTGCCAGCAGGGAGACAGGGGAAGTAAATCAGCCCCAGCATTTT

d_call: TRBD1
clone_size: .
j_call: TRBJ1-2
v_call: TRBV7-3
cdr3_aa: CASSPGTGGANGYTF
cdr3_nt: TGTGCCAGCAGCCCCGGGACAGGGGGCGCAAATGGCTACACCTTC

d_call: .
clone_size: .
j_call: TRBJ2-2
v_call: TRBV5-1
cdr3_aa: CASSLIPDTGELFF
cdr3_nt: TGCGCCAGCAGCTTGATACCAGACACCGGGGAGCTGTTTTTT

d_call: .
clone_size: .
j_call: TRBJ1-1
v_call: TRBV19
cdr3_aa: CASSIMGENTEAFF
cdr3_nt: TGTGCCAGTAGTATTATGGGGGAGAACACTGAAGCTTTCTTT

d_call: .
clone_size: .
j_call: TRBJ1-2
v_call: TRBV5-1
cdr3_aa: CASSFTGRDGYTF
cdr3_nt: TGCGCCAGCAGCTTCACGGGGAGGGATGGCTACACCTTC

d_call: TRBD2
clone_size: .
j_call: TRBJ2-7
v_call: TRBV7-6
cdr3_aa: CASSPGPGGEQYF
cdr3_nt: TGTGCCAGCAGCCCAGGGCCGGGGGGGGAGCAGTACTTC

d_call: .
clone_size: .
j_call: TRBJ2-5
v_call: TRBV29-1
cdr3_aa: CSAHRRGWGQTQYF
cdr3_nt: TGCAGCGCCCACCGCCGGGGTTGGGGACAGACCCAGTACTTC

d_call: TRBD1
clone_size: .
j_call: TRBJ2-1
v_call: TRBV30
cdr3_aa: CALQTGDRTGEQFF
cdr3_nt: TGTGCCCTACAAACAGGGGATAGGACCGGTGAGCAGTTCTTC

d_call: .
clone_size: once
j_call: TRBJ2-5
v_call: TRBV12-3/TRBV12-4
cdr3_aa: CASSLRGQETQYF
cdr3_nt: TGTGCCAGCAGCCTAAGGGGGCAAGAGACCCAGTACTTC

d_call: .
clone_size: .
j_call: TRBJ2-1
v_call: TRBV11-2
cdr3_aa: CASSLQSGGLGFF
cdr3_nt: TGTGCCAGCAGCTTACAATCTGGGGGACTCGGGTTCTTC

d_call: .
clone_size: once
j_call: TRBJ1-4
v_call: TRBV28
cdr3_aa: CASSLLRGGAEKLFF
cdr3_nt: TGTGCCAGCAGTTTACTCAGGGGCGGGGCTGAAAAACTGTTTTTT

d_call: TRBD1
clone_size: many
j_call: TRBJ2-7
v_call: TRBV2
cdr3_aa: CASSQQGARYEQYF
cdr3_nt: TGTGCCAGCAGTCAACAGGGGGCCCGCTACGAGCAGTACTTC

d_call: .
clone_size: .
j_call: TRBJ1-3
v_call: TRBV5-5
cdr3_aa: CASSLEQGASGNTIYF
cdr3_nt: TGTGCCAGCAGCTTGGAACAGGGCGCCTCTGGAAACACCATATATTTT

d_call: TRBD2
clone_size: .
j_call: TRBJ2-2
v_call: TRBV27
cdr3_aa: CASRWDSSGGFGELFF
cdr3_nt: TGTGCCAGCAGATGGGACTCTAGCGGGGGTTTTGGGGAGCTGTTTTTT

d_call: .
clone_size: few
j_call: TRBJ1-5
v_call: TRBV4-1
cdr3_aa: CASSQDTGRDQPQHF
cdr3_nt: TGCGCCAGCAGCCAAGATACAGGGAGGGATCAGCCCCAGCATTTT

d_call: .
clone_size: once
j_call: TRBJ2-7
v_call: TRBV5-4
cdr3_aa: CASSPAPSSYEQYF
cdr3_nt: TGTGCCAGCAGCCCGGCCCCAAGCTCCTACGAGCAGTACTTC

d_call: TRBD1
clone_size: .
j_call: TRBJ1-2
v_call: TRBV5-6
cdr3_aa: CASSWDRGDGYTF
cdr3_nt: TGTGCCAGCAGCTGGGACAGGGGAGACGGCTACACCTTC

d_call: TRBD2
clone_size: .
j_call: TRBJ2-2
v_call: TRBV5-1
cdr3_aa: CASSAGGAETGELFF
cdr3_nt: TGCGCCAGCAGCGCGGGGGGCGCAGAAACCGGGGAGCTGTTTTTT

d_call: .
clone_size: .
j_call: TRBJ1-1
v_call: TRBV4-3
cdr3_aa: CASSQTSWGRGNTEAFF
cdr3_nt: TGCGCCAGCAGCCAGACATCGTGGGGCAGGGGGAACACTGAAGCTTTCTTT

d_call: TRBD1
clone_size: once
j_call: TRBJ2-2
v_call: TRBV2
cdr3_aa: CASTRQGTNTGELFF
cdr3_nt: TGTGCCAGCACCAGACAGGGCACGAACACCGGGGAGCTGTTTTTT

d_call: TRBD1
clone_size: .
j_call: TRBJ1-1
v_call: TRBV6-6
cdr3_aa: CASSPSGTGAPAGEAFF
cdr3_nt: TGTGCCAGCAGTCCTTCCGGGACAGGGGCGCCGGCGGGTGAAGCTTTCTTT

d_call: .
clone_size: .
j_call: TRBJ1-2
v_call: TRBV4-2
cdr3_aa: CASSQVSNYGYTF
cdr3_nt: TGTGCCAGCAGCCAAGTGTCTAACTATGGCTACACCTTC

d_call: TRBD2
clone_size: .
j_call: TRBJ2-2
v_call: TRBV7-6
cdr3_aa: CASTISGLAGTGELFF
cdr3_nt: TGTGCCAGCACCATCTCGGGACTAGCGGGCACCGGGGAGCTGTTTTTT

d_call: .
clone_size: .
j_call: TRBJ2-5
v_call: TRBV12-3/TRBV12-4
cdr3_aa: CASSFLHQETQYF
cdr3_nt: TGTGCCAGCAGTTTCCTCCACCAAGAGACCCAGTACTTC

d_call: .
clone_size: .
j_call: TRBJ2-3
v_call: TRBV12-3/TRBV12-4
cdr3_aa: CASSRGTDTQYF
cdr3_nt: TGTGCCAGCAGCCGAGGCACAGATACGCAGTATTTT

d_call: .
clone_size: .
j_call: TRBJ2-3
v_call: TRBV5-5
cdr3_aa: CASSQGTNWGDTQYF
cdr3_nt: TGTGCCAGCAGCCAGGGCACAAACTGGGGGGATACGCAGTATTTT

d_call: TRBD1
clone_size: .
j_call: TRBJ1-5
v_call: TRBV10-3
cdr3_aa: CAISEADRGNQPQHF
cdr3_nt: TGTGCCATCAGTGAGGCTGACAGGGGCAATCAGCCCCAGCATTTT